The rows below give T cell receptor beta chains drawn from one sample of a study of CD8+ T cells in alopecia areata. Using immunoSEQ multiplex PCR, the repertoire was profiled, and TCRdb retains in-frame clones only, with some absent. In the table there are some 88,000 clones, about 40% of which are singletons. The sample here was CD8+ T cells sorted from blood, taken at week 24, from a patient treated with tofacitinib. The receptor source for this set is a human donor with alopecia areata. Each CDR3 is given with its conserved first and last residue. The D gene is left open where the match is weak.

D gene,J gene,V gene,CDR3 protein
NA,TRBJ1-2,TRBV7-2,CASPKGGYGYTF
NA,TRBJ2-3,TRBV7-2,CASSSSPGLEVPDTQYF
NA,TRBJ2-1,TRBV20-1,CSASEQFF
TRBD1,TRBJ1-1,TRBV11-2,CASSLEEDRDTEAFF
TRBD1,TRBJ2-1,TRBV14,CASSQDQGVRNEQFF
NA,TRBJ2-5,TRBV30,CAWKDYQETQYF
NA,TRBJ2-3,TRBV7-9,CASSPLSWDAQYF
NA,TRBJ1-4,TRBV5-1,CASSLDNEEKLFF
NA,TRBJ1-1,TRBV21-1,CASSKVGRRNTEAFF
TRBD2,TRBJ2-6,TRBV13,CASSPQGAAGASGANVLTF
NA,TRBJ2-1,TRBV30,CAWSYRSYNEQFF
NA,TRBJ2-1,TRBV4-1,CASSQVGSHEQFF
TRBD1,TRBJ2-5,TRBV19,CASSLTGQGRQETQYF
TRBD1,TRBJ2-1,TRBV6-5,CASRTGTGVHNEQFF
NA,TRBJ2-7,TRBV7-9,CASSAGPAEQYF
TRBD2,TRBJ2-5,TRBV9,CASSPDSGRAQYF
TRBD2,TRBJ2-1,TRBV29-1,CSARTSPDEQFF
NA,TRBJ1-2,TRBV27,CASSSTRNYGYTF
TRBD2,TRBJ2-2,TRBV7-3,CASSGPRERTGELFF
TRBD1,TRBJ1-5,TRBV27,CASSLGQGNQPQHF
NA,TRBJ2-3,TRBV29-1,CSDTSRVGTDTQYF
TRBD1,TRBJ1-2,TRBV29-1,CSIRTGDYGYTF
NA,TRBJ1-2,TRBV11-2,CASSLGGLDGYTF
NA,TRBJ2-5,TRBV7-9,CASSFLGQETQYF
NA,TRBJ2-7,TRBV29-1,CSVEDRYEQYF
NA,TRBJ2-5,TRBV6-5,CASSYSPPTGFETQYF
NA,TRBJ1-2,TRBV6-5,CASSKTERGYTF
TRBD2,TRBJ2-1,TRBV29-1,CSVALAGDSEQFF
NA,TRBJ2-5,TRBV29-1,CSGLGVGAEAQYF
NA,TRBJ2-1,TRBV27,CASSLSTANEQFF
NA,TRBJ2-1,TRBV28,CASSRGRYNEQFF